This T cell receptor (beta chain) was retrieved from a study of shared clonotypes between healthy human individuals. Overall study: Each donor's CD4 naive and CD4 memory cells filled three plates apiece, CD8 naive two, and CD8 memory one.

Samples underwent the assay at deep level. Investigators spread the genomic DNA of each subset evenly over several immunoSEQ plates. Using immunoSEQ multiplex PCR, the repertoire was profiled, and TCRdb retains in-frame clones only, with some absent. In the table there are about 800,000 clones, 96% of which are singletons. CDR3 length equals 14 residues. Trimming cost V 5 bases and J 2 bases, with 13 bases left between them. CDR1 and CDR2 (germline): MDHEN, SYDVKM. In the naive CD8 group, cells lacked CD45RO and were positively selected for CCR7, so terminally differentiated effector memory CD45RA+ cells were left out.

What was sequenced was naive CD8+ T cells sorted from blood. This receptor was obtained from a man aged 25-45 years in good health. The chain combines TRBV28 with TRBJ2-7; D ambiguous. CDR3 sequence (DNA): TGTGCCAGCAGTCCCCCGACACGGACCTACGAGCAGTACTTC. Its protein is CASSPPTRTYEQYF.